The rows below give T cell receptor beta chains drawn from one sample of a study of response to subunit inactivated influenza vaccine. From the RT-PCR reads, TCRdb called clonotypes with MiXCR, one entry per CDR3 protein. The sample carries about 780,000 distinct CDR3 sequences, roughly 20% recorded once. The sequenced sample was PBMCs from blood, obtained about 5 days after vaccination. The receptors stem from a man aged 50 to 59 who received an inactivated influenza vaccine. Each CDR3 is given with its conserved first and last residue. D genes are given only for firm matches. A row's size may be missing; if present it is once, few, many or a size class.

v_call,d_call,clone_size,j_call,cdr3_nt,cdr3_aa
TRBV9,NA,NA,TRBJ2-3,TGTGCCAGCAGCGTAGGGGGGCGGTACACAGATACGCAGTATTTT,CASSVGGRYTDTQYF
TRBV12-3/TRBV12-4,TRBD2,NA,TRBJ2-3,TGTGCCAGCAGTTCCGGACTAGCGGGAGGTCTCACAGATACGCAGTATTTT,CASSSGLAGGLTDTQYF
TRBV29-1,TRBD2,few,TRBJ2-7,TGCAGCTCTCGAATAAGCGGGAGCCACGAGCAGTACTTC,CSSRISGSHEQYF
TRBV7-2,TRBD2,NA,TRBJ2-7,TGTGCCAGCAGCTTAAATGGCGGCGGGGGTTGGTACGAGCAGTACTTC,CASSLNGGGGWYEQYF
TRBV9,NA,NA,TRBJ1-2,TGTGCCAGCAGCGCGCAACAGGGATACTATGGCTACACCTTC,CASSAQQGYYGYTF
TRBV9,NA,few,TRBJ2-1,TGTGCCAGCAGCGTAGTGAGGGATAATACTGAGCAGTTCTTC,CASSVVRDNTEQFF
TRBV5-1,TRBD1,NA,TRBJ2-6,TGCGCCAGCAGCCTGACAGGGGGCGCATTAGGGGCCAACGTCCTGACTTTC,CASSLTGGALGANVLTF
TRBV7-2,TRBD1,few,TRBJ1-2,TGTGCCAGCAGCGTACAGGGGTACTATGGCTACACCTTC,CASSVQGYYGYTF
TRBV9,NA,few,TRBJ2-1,TGTGCCAGCAGCCTATCAGGCGGCTCACATACAAGCAATGAGCAGTTCTTC,CASSLSGGSHTSNEQFF
TRBV29-1,TRBD1,few,TRBJ1-2,TGCAGCGCTGGCCGGCGGGGACAGGGAAATGGCTACACCTTC,CSAGRRGQGNGYTF
TRBV6-2/TRBV6-3,NA,NA,TRBJ2-1,TGTGCCAGCAATCCAACAGGGTTCTCCAATGAGCAGTTCTTC,CASNPTGFSNEQFF
TRBV5-1,NA,NA,TRBJ1-5,TGCGCCAGCAGCTTGGCCGGGGGGGCAGGAGAGCCCCAGCATTTT,CASSLAGGAGEPQHF
TRBV10-3,TRBD2,NA,TRBJ2-7,TGTGCCATCAAACGGCGCCTAGCGGGAGATCTCGAGCAGTACTTC,CAIKRRLAGDLEQYF
TRBV5-5,TRBD2,many,TRBJ2-5,TGTGCCAGCAGCCGCTCCGGGACTACTTACCAAGAGACCCAGTACTTC,CASSRSGTTYQETQYF
TRBV6-2/TRBV6-3,TRBD2,NA,TRBJ2-1,TGTGCCAGCAGTTACTCGGGACTAGCGGGAGTCGGTGAGCAGTTCTTC,CASSYSGLAGVGEQFF
TRBV7-3,TRBD2,few,TRBJ2-3,TGTGCCAGCAGCCGGGGTAGGGTAGCGGGATTGGAAGATACGCAGTATTTT,CASSRGRVAGLEDTQYF
TRBV4-3,TRBD2,NA,TRBJ2-2,TGCGCCAGCAGCCAAGAGAGCGGGGCCATCACCGGGGAGCTGTTTTTT,CASSQESGAITGELFF
TRBV24-1,NA,few,TRBJ2-7,TGTGCCACCAGTGCGGGGGGCGCCTCCTACGAGCAGTACTTC,CATSAGGASYEQYF
TRBV4-3,TRBD1,NA,TRBJ2-1,TGCGCCAGCAGCCAATACTACAGGGGACAGTCCTACAATGAGCAGTTCTTC,CASSQYYRGQSYNEQFF
TRBV4-3,NA,NA,TRBJ2-2,TGCGCCAGCAGCCAAGTGGCAGGAAAAGATAACACCGGGGAGCTGTTTTTT,CASSQVAGKDNTGELFF
TRBV9,NA,NA,TRBJ2-2,TGTGCCAGCAGCGTAGGGTGGACCGGGGAGCTGTTTTTT,CASSVGWTGELFF
TRBV7-2,TRBD1,NA,TRBJ2-7,TGTGCCAGCAGCTTAACGGGACAGGGGGCGCGGGAGCAGTACTTC,CASSLTGQGAREQYF
TRBV15,NA,few,TRBJ2-1,TGTGCCACCAGCAGCCTCATTCTGGGGGGGCAGTTCTTC,CATSSLILGGQFF
TRBV15,TRBD1,NA,TRBJ1-2,TGTGCCACCAGCAGAGATAGGGGACAGGCCGGGGGCGGCTACACCTTC,CATSRDRGQAGGGYTF
TRBV20-1,NA,many,TRBJ2-7,TGCAGTGCTAGAGATGAAAGAATGCTACTCTCCTACGAGCAGTACTTC,CSARDERMLLSYEQYF
TRBV20-1,NA,NA,TRBJ2-1,TGCAGTGCTGAACCTGTTGGCGTGAGGTCCTACAATGAGCAGTTCTTC,CSAEPVGVRSYNEQFF
TRBV7-9,TRBD1,NA,TRBJ2-5,TGTGCCAGCAGCTTTGCCGGGACAGGTTTACAAGAGACCCAGTACTTC,CASSFAGTGLQETQYF
TRBV4-2,NA,few,TRBJ2-1,TGTGCCAGCAGCCAAGATAGGCGAGTTGGGTCTGGGGAGCAGTTCTTC,CASSQDRRVGSGEQFF
TRBV18,NA,few,TRBJ2-2,TGTGCCAGCTCACCCCAGATGGCGCAGGGGTCCGGGGAGCTGTTTTTT,CASSPQMAQGSGELFF
TRBV4-3,NA,few,TRBJ2-5,TGCGCCAGCAGCCAAGACGGCCGGGAGCAAGAGACCCAGTACTTC,CASSQDGREQETQYF
TRBV4-2,NA,NA,TRBJ1-2,TGTGCCAGCAGCCAAGCTGGTCAGACCTATCAGGGCTACACCTTC,CASSQAGQTYQGYTF
TRBV4-3,NA,NA,TRBJ1-2,TGCGCCAGCAGCCAAGATTATTTTGGGGTGGACTATGGCTACACCTTC,CASSQDYFGVDYGYTF
TRBV6-2/TRBV6-3,NA,NA,TRBJ2-2,TGTGCCAGCCAGCGGCAGAACACCGGGGAGCTGTTTTTT,CASQRQNTGELFF
TRBV6-5,TRBD2,many,TRBJ2-5,TGTGCCAGCACTAGCGGGAGCGAGACCCAGTACTTC,CASTSGSETQYF
TRBV6-8,NA,few,TRBJ1-5,TGTGCCAGCAGCCCCCTCGAACACCCGGGGGCGGGCAATCAGCCCCAGCATTTT,CASSPLEHPGAGNQPQHF
TRBV7-9,NA,NA,TRBJ2-1,TGTGCCAGCACCAGGGGCAATGAGCAGTTCTTC,CASTRGNEQFF
TRBV5-4,TRBD1,NA,TRBJ2-7,TGTGCCAGCAGCCGGATGTACCGGGACAGGGACTACGAGCAGTACTTC,CASSRMYRDRDYEQYF
TRBV7-9,NA,NA,TRBJ1-4,TGTGCCAGCAGCTCCCTATGGACCCGGGGTGAAAAACTGTTTTTT,CASSSLWTRGEKLFF
TRBV12-3/TRBV12-4,TRBD2,NA,TRBJ2-5,TGTGCCAGCAGCCGTGGGACTAGCGGGGAGGAGACCCAGTACTTC,CASSRGTSGEETQYF
TRBV5-4,NA,NA,TRBJ2-1,TGTGCCAGCAGCTTGGCCGGGAGCAATTACAATGAGCAGTTCTTC,CASSLAGSNYNEQFF
TRBV20-1,NA,NA,TRBJ1-5,TGCAGTGCTAATGCCTTGGCAAACGATCAGCCCCAGCATTTT,CSANALANDQPQHF
TRBV10-3,NA,few,TRBJ2-1,TGTGCCATCAGTGAATTAGCGCCCAATGAGCAGTTCTTC,CAISELAPNEQFF
TRBV4-1,TRBD2,once,TRBJ2-3,TGCGCCAGCAGCCAAGATTTTGAAGCGGGAGTCTTCCTCCGACGCACAGATACGCAGTATTTT,CASSQDFEAGVFLRRTDTQYF
TRBV6-2/TRBV6-3,NA,few,TRBJ1-1,TGTGCCAGCCCGGAGAACACTGAAGCTTTCTTT,CASPENTEAFF
TRBV5-1,TRBD2,NA,TRBJ2-1,TGCGCCAGCAGCTTGCGGGTAGCGGGAGGCAATGAGCAGTTCTTC,CASSLRVAGGNEQFF
TRBV7-8,NA,once,TRBJ2-5,TGTGCCAGCAGCCTAGGTGGATTATTTGGGACCCAGTACTTC,CASSLGGLFGTQYF
TRBV20-1,TRBD2,NA,TRBJ2-5,TGCTGTGCTAGAGTCGCCCCCGTTACTAGCGGGGGATCAAAGACCCAGTACTTC,CCARVAPVTSGGSKTQYF
TRBV4-1,NA,NA,TRBJ2-5,TGCGCCAGCAGCCAAGATCTGGGCTGGGAGACCCAGTACTTC,CASSQDLGWETQYF
TRBV29-1,NA,NA,TRBJ2-7,TGCAGCGTTGGCCTGGGCCCCTGGGACGAGCAGTACTTC,CSVGLGPWDEQYF
TRBV6-5,TRBD1,few,TRBJ1-4,TGTGCCAGCAGTTACTCGAGGACAGGAAATGAAAAACTGTTTTTT,CASSYSRTGNEKLFF
TRBV5-1,TRBD1,few,TRBJ2-1,TGCGCCAGCAGCGTGGGACAGGGGAGATACAATGAGCAGTTCTTC,CASSVGQGRYNEQFF
TRBV5-1,TRBD2,NA,TRBJ2-1,TGCGCCAGCAGCGTACGGACTAGCGGGGAAGGGAATGAGCAGTTCTTC,CASSVRTSGEGNEQFF
TRBV6-1,TRBD1,NA,TRBJ2-1,TGTGCCAGCAGTGAAATTGGGACAGGGGGTGTGGAGCAGTTCTTC,CASSEIGTGGVEQFF
TRBV5-1,NA,many,TRBJ2-7,TGCGCCAGCAGCTTGGAAGCGTACTCCTACGAGCAGTACTTC,CASSLEAYSYEQYF
TRBV6-2/TRBV6-3,TRBD2,NA,TRBJ2-7,TGTGCCAGCAGTTTGACTAGCGGGAAGGGCTTTTCCTACGAGCAGTACTTC,CASSLTSGKGFSYEQYF
TRBV12-3/TRBV12-4,NA,NA,TRBJ2-2,TGTGCCAGCAGCGGACAGACCACCGGGGAGCTGTTTTTT,CASSGQTTGELFF
TRBV24-1,NA,NA,TRBJ2-6,TGTGCCACCAGCCACAGCTCTGGGGCCAACGTCCTGACTTTC,CATSHSSGANVLTF
TRBV19,TRBD1,NA,TRBJ1-1,TGTGCCAGTAGCATCCGGGACAGGGCGAACACTGAAGCTTTCTTT,CASSIRDRANTEAFF
TRBV4-3,TRBD2,NA,TRBJ2-5,TGCGCCAGCAGCCAAGATCCAACTAGCGGGGGGACACGGGAGACCCAGTACTTC,CASSQDPTSGGTRETQYF
TRBV27,NA,NA,TRBJ1-2,TGTGCCAGCAGTTTATCGTTGTGGCAGAACTATGGCTACACCTTC,CASSLSLWQNYGYTF